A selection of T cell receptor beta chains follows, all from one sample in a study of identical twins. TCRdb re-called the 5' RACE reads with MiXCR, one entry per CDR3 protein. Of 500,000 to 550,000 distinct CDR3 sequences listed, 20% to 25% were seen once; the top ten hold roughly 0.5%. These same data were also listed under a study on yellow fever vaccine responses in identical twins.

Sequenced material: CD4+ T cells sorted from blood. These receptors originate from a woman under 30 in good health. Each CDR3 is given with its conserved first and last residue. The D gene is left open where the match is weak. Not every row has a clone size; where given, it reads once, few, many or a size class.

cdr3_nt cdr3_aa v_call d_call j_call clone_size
TGTGCCAGTAGTAAACGTCAAACCAAAGAGACCCAGTACTTC CASSKRQTKETQYF TRBV12-3/TRBV12-4 - TRBJ2-5 -
TGTGCCAGCAGTTTAAATCTTCAGGGGGTGCTGTTCTTC CASSLNLQGVLFF TRBV12-3/TRBV12-4 TRBD1 TRBJ2-1 -
TGCAGCGTTGGGGGCAGGAACTATGGCTACACCTTC CSVGGRNYGYTF TRBV29-1 - TRBJ1-2 -
TGTGCCAGCAGCCCCCAGGGGCGAGAACATTACATGAATACGCAGTATTTT CASSPQGREHYMNTQYF TRBV4-2 - TRBJ2-3 -
TGTGCCAGCAGCGTAGGTCAGCCGGGGGCCAACGTCCTGACTTTC CASSVGQPGANVLTF TRBV9 - TRBJ2-6 many
TGCAGTGCTAGCCCGGGACAGGGTTTGAATGAGCAGTTCTTC CSASPGQGLNEQFF TRBV20-1 TRBD1 TRBJ2-1 -
TGTGCCAGCAGCACGACAGGGGAAGAGCAGTACTTC CASSTTGEEQYF TRBV28 TRBD1 TRBJ2-7 -
TGTGCCAGCAGCCAAGGCAGTCGGGGTTACGAGCAGTACTTC CASSQGSRGYEQYF TRBV3-1 - TRBJ2-7 few
TGTGCCAGCAGCCAAGGTAACAGGGGACCCCCTCAAGAGACCCAGTACTTC CASSQGNRGPPQETQYF TRBV3-1 TRBD1 TRBJ2-5 -
TGCAGCGTTGAAGATAAGTGGGTCCACTATGGCTACACCTTC CSVEDKWVHYGYTF TRBV29-1 - TRBJ1-2 -
TGTGCCAGCAGTCCCCGTTGGCTAGCGAACTCCTACGAGCAGTACTTC CASSPRWLANSYEQYF TRBV12-3/TRBV12-4 - TRBJ2-7 -
TGTGCCAACAGCAACTCCTGTTTGGTAGACTACGAGCAGTACTTC CANSNSCLVDYEQYF TRBV21-1 - TRBJ2-7 once
TGCGCCAGCAGCTCGGGCTGGGGGAATGAGCAGTTCTTC CASSSGWGNEQFF TRBV5-1 - TRBJ2-1 -
TGTGCCAGCAGTTTACTGACAGGGATGGCCTCCTACGAGCAGTACTTC CASSLLTGMASYEQYF TRBV2 TRBD1 TRBJ2-7 -
TGCGCCAGCAGCTTGGCCTCAGGGGGGAATGAGCAGTTCTTC CASSLASGGNEQFF TRBV5-1 - TRBJ2-1 many
TGCGCCAGCAGCGGAATGGGACAGGGGAACTATGGCTACACCTTC CASSGMGQGNYGYTF TRBV5-1 TRBD1 TRBJ1-2 many
TGTGCCAGCAGCCCGGGACAGGGCTTTTCACCCCTCCACTTT CASSPGQGFSPLHF TRBV5-6 TRBD1 TRBJ1-6 -
TGTGCCAGCAGCTTAGTGACGGCTAATTCACCCCTCCACTTT CASSLVTANSPLHF TRBV7-8 - TRBJ1-6 few
TGTGCCAGTAGTGGCAGGTTGAACACTGAAGCTTTCTTT CASSGRLNTEAFF TRBV19 - TRBJ1-1 few
TGCAGTGCTAGAGGAGCAACATCAGCGGGAGGAACAGATACGCAGTATTTT CSARGATSAGGTDTQYF TRBV20-1 TRBD2 TRBJ2-3 -
TGTGCCAGTAGTATTTTGGGACAGGGGGCAGATACGCAGTATTTT CASSILGQGADTQYF TRBV19 TRBD1 TRBJ2-3 few
TGCAGTGCCCTAAAGGTCGGACTAGCGCATGAGCAGTTCTTC CSALKVGLAHEQFF TRBV20-1 TRBD2 TRBJ2-1 -
TGTGCCAGCAGGCGCCGGGGGTGGAGAATCTCTGGAAACACCATATATTTT CASRRRGWRISGNTIYF TRBV12-3/TRBV12-4 - TRBJ1-3 many
TGTGCCAGCAGTTTAGTCGGGACAGAGAACTCTAACTATGGCTACACCTTC CASSLVGTENSNYGYTF TRBV27 TRBD1 TRBJ1-2 -
TGCAGTGCTAGAGTACAGGGAAACAATCAGCCCCAGCATTTT CSARVQGNNQPQHF TRBV20-1 - TRBJ1-5 -
TGTGCCAGCAGCCCCCAACAGGGGCCGAACACTGAAGCTTTCTTT CASSPQQGPNTEAFF TRBV11-2 TRBD1 TRBJ1-1 -
TGTGCCAGCAGAGAGGACCTAGCGAACACCGGGGAGCTGTTTTTT CASREDLANTGELFF TRBV2 - TRBJ2-2 -
TGTGCCAGCAGTTTAGTATCTAGCGGGAGAGAGTTC CASSLVSSGREF TRBV12-3/TRBV12-4 TRBD2 TRBJ2-1 few
TGCAGTGCTAGAGATAGGTACGGGAGGGCGGGCAATGAGCAGTTCTTC CSARDRYGRAGNEQFF TRBV20-1 TRBD2 TRBJ2-1 few
TGTGCCAGCAGCCTCCCCCTGACTAGCGGGAGGGCCCTACAATGGGAGCAGTTCTTC CASSLPLTSGRALQWEQFF TRBV7-6 TRBD2 TRBJ2-1 -
TGTGCCAGCAGCTTAGACAGGCAAGGCGAAAGTGGCTACACCTTC CASSLDRQGESGYTF TRBV7-2 - TRBJ1-2 -
TGTGCCACCAGCAGACAGACCCTCTACGAGCAGTACTTC CATSRQTLYEQYF TRBV15 - TRBJ2-7 -
TGTGCCAGCAGTTACGTGACAGCGTCTGGGGAGCTGTTTTTT CASSYVTASGELFF TRBV6-5 - TRBJ2-2 few
TGTGCCAGCAGCCAGGACAGGAACCCCCAAGAGACCCAGTACTTC CASSQDRNPQETQYF TRBV6-1 TRBD1 TRBJ2-5 few
TGCGCCAGCAGCTTTGGGGACAGAACCTCTGGGGCCAACGTCCTGACTTTC CASSFGDRTSGANVLTF TRBV5-1 TRBD1 TRBJ2-6 -
TGTGCCAGCAGCGTAAGACTAGCGATCTACAATGAGCAGTTCTTC CASSVRLAIYNEQFF TRBV9 TRBD2 TRBJ2-1 -
TGCAGTGCTAGATCCGGACTAGCTTGGGACCAAGAGACCCAGTACTTC CSARSGLAWDQETQYF TRBV20-1 TRBD2 TRBJ2-5 few
TGCAGTGCTAGAGATGGGCGTGCAACTAATGAAAAACTGTTTTTT CSARDGRATNEKLFF TRBV20-1 - TRBJ1-4 few
TGTGCCAGCAGCCCTACGGGGAACACAGATACGCAGTATTTT CASSPTGNTDTQYF TRBV3-1 - TRBJ2-3 few